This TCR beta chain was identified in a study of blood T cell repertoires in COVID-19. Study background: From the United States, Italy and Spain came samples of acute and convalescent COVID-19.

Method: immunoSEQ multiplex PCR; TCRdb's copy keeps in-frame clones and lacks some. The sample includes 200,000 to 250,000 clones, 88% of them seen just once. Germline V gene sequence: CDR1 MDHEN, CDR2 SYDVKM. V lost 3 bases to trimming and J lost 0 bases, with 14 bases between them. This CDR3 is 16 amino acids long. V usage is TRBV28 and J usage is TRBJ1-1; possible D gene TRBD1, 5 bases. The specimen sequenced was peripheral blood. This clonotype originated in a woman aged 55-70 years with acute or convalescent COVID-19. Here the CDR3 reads CASSFRGAGMNTEAFF. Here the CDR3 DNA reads TGTGCCAGCAGTTTCCGCGGGGCGGGGATGAACACTGAAGCTTTCTTT. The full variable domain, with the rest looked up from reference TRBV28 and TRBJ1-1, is DVKVTQSSRYLVKRTGEKVFLECVQDMDHENMFWYRQDPGLGLRLIYFSYDVKMKEKGDIPEGYSVSREKKERFSLILESASTNQTSMYLCASSFRGAGMNTEAFFGQGTRLTVV.